These 22 T cell receptor beta chains originate from one sample sequenced in a study of T-cell memory formation after mild COVID-19. One entry per CDR3 protein, called by TCRdb with MiXCR from the 5' RACE reads. The sample has tens of thousands of distinct CDR3 sequences, around 13% seen once. Sequenced sample: PBMCs or a T cell subset sorted from them (not recorded which). The source is an adult woman who had mild COVID-19 (a few samples of this study predate the infection). Cell type and time point are not known.

This clonotype was found a few times. This chain joins TRBV7-2 and TRBJ2-7; a possible D gene is TRBD1 (6 bases). V was pared by 4 bases and J by 3 bases, with 10 bases between. CDR1 is SGHTA, CDR2 FQGNSA, per germline. The CDR3 totals 13 residues. CDR3 sequence: CASSSWTDYEQYF. In DNA form, the CDR3 reads TGTGCCAGCAGCTCTTGGACAGACTACGAGCAGTACTTC.

This clonotype showed up just a few times. The CDR3 bases are TGTGCCAGCAGCTTAATCCCCGGGGAGCTGTTTTTT. Its protein product is CASSLIPGELFF. V usage is TRBV7-9 and J usage is TRBJ2-2, with unresolved D. The V and J ends lost 2 bases and 6 bases respectively, with 4 bases between them. CDR1 SEHNR and CDR2 FQNEAQ come from the germline V gene (reference sequence). The CDR3 is 12 residues long.

This clonotype has just a few counts. The J gene is TRBJ1-2, the V gene TRBV12-5; D is undetermined. The V and J ends lost 2 bases and 4 bases respectively, with 8 bases between them. The CDR3 loop spans 13 amino acids. Germline CDR1 reads LGHNT; CDR2 reads FRNRAP. The CDR3 loop reads CASGLWGSYGYTF. The CDR3 DNA reads TGTGCTAGTGGTTTGTGGGGATCCTATGGCTACACCTTC.

This clonotype turned up a few times. The genes are TRBV9 and TRBJ1-4; weak D call: TRBD1 (5 bases). Trimming removed 0 bases from V and 6 bases from J, with 12 bases in between. Germline CDR1 reads SGDLS; CDR2 reads YYNGEE. CDR3 length: 15 amino acids. CDR3 nucleotides: TGTGCCAGCAGCGTAGCATGGGGGATAGATGAAAAACTGTTTTTT. This sequence encodes CASSVAWGIDEKLFF.

A few counts support this clonotype. The chain carries TRBV9 and TRBJ1-4, with D perhaps matching TRBD1 (5 bases). Germline CDR1 SGDLS, CDR2 YYNGEE. V was clipped by 3 bases and J by 0 bases, with 15 bases between them. This CDR3 has 17 amino acids. Here the CDR3 DNA reads TGTGCCAGCAGCGCCCGAGGGGACGGTGCAACTAATGAAAAACTGTTTTTT. Protein sequence: CASSARGDGATNEKLFF.

The chain combines TRBV6-1 with TRBJ1-1, with D possibly TRBD1 on 6 matching bases. This CDR3 spans 14 amino acids. Deletions cut 6 bases from V and 1 base from J, with 12 bases between. Germline V gives CDR1 MNHNS, CDR2 SASEGT. As DNA, the CDR3 is TGTGCCAGCAGGTACAGGGATTGGAACACTGAAGCTTTCTTT. Its protein is CASRYRDWNTEAFF.

The chain employs TRBV7-9 and TRBJ2-1, with TRBD2 identical over 8 bases. The CDR3 has 18 residues. V lost 1 base to trimming and J lost 1 base; unmatched junction nucleotides: 9. Germline V gives CDR1 SEHNR, CDR2 FQNEAQ (reference sequence). The CDR3 region is CASSLGVGGRYSYNEQFF. The CDR3 DNA reads as TGTGCCAGCAGCTTAGGGGTTGGCGGGAGGTATTCCTACAATGAGCAGTTCTTC.

This rearrangement joins TRBV5-1 to TRBJ1-5; D unresolved. Trimming took off 0 bases at V and 2 bases at J, with 6 bases between the two ends. Germline values: CDR1 SGHRS, CDR2 YFSETQ. This CDR3 comprises 14 residues. Here the CDR3 DNA reads TGCGCCAGCAGCTTGGCCGGACGCAATCAGCCCCAGCATTTT. It yields the protein CASSLAGRNQPQHF.

The V call is TRBV7-9, the J call TRBJ2-1, with 9 bases identical to TRBD2. In germline, CDR1 is SEHNR, CDR2 FQNEAQ (reference sequence). The CDR3 totals 16 residues. The V segment lost 1 base and the J segment 2 bases; nucleotides outside the gene matches: 3. Here the CDR3 reads CASSLGTSVPYNEQFF. Written as DNA, the CDR3 is TGTGCCAGCAGCTTAGGGACTAGCGTTCCCTACAATGAGCAGTTCTTC.

V gene TRBV20-1 combines with J gene TRBJ2-7, with 8 positions matching TRBD2. V shed 5 bases, J shed 5 bases, and the junction held 8 bases outside the gene matches. This CDR3 is 13 amino acids long. The germline V gene has CDR1 DFQATT and CDR2 SNEGSKA (reference sequence). The CDR3 DNA follows: TGCAGTGCTGGACTAGCAGGGTGGAACGAGCAGTACTTC. It encodes CSAGLAGWNEQYF.

Ten or more counts support this clonotype. This chain links TRBV7-3 with TRBJ2-2; no reliable D call. With 5 bases removed from V and 6 bases from J, the gap between germline ends came to 19 bases. The CDR3 covers 16 residues. CDR1 is SGHTA and CDR2 is FQGTGA in the germline V gene. The CDR3 DNA follows: TGTGCCAGCAGCCCTAAAGAGGACCCACGGCCCGGGGAGCTGTTTTTT. This sequence encodes CASSPKEDPRPGELFF.

This clonotype appeared a few times. The gene calls are TRBV29-1 and TRBJ1-1, with TRBD1 matching 9 bases. The V and J ends lost 6 bases and 6 bases, in that order; junction bases with no gene match: 11. The CDR3 runs to 14 residues. The V gene's germline CDR1 is SQVTM and CDR2 ANQGSEA. CDR3 protein: CSVKRGGQGSEAFF. In DNA, the CDR3 is TGCAGCGTAAAAAGGGGTGGACAGGGGTCTGAAGCTTTCTTT.

This clonotype was seen a handful of times. The chain joins TRBV11-2 to TRBJ2-3; 8 bases match TRBD2. This CDR3 spans 18 amino acids. Germline V gene data show CDR1 as SGHAT and CDR2 as FQNNGV. J gave up 2 bases and V 2 bases, and 12 bases lay outside the gene matches. In DNA form, the CDR3 reads TGTGCCAGCAGCTTATATGCCGGGGGGGGCCAGACCACAGATACGCAGTATTTT. It is translated as CASSLYAGGGQTTDTQYF.

The chain recombines TRBV4-1 with TRBJ2-1, with 10 bases identical to TRBD1. The V gene end was trimmed by 1 base and the J gene end by 2 bases; junction bases not matched to a gene: 2. This CDR3 contains 16 residues. Looked up from germline, CDR1 is MGHRA and CDR2 is YSYEKL. CDR3 protein: CASSQGDRGTYNEQFF. DNA of the CDR3: TGCGCCAGCAGCCAAGGGGACAGGGGAACCTACAATGAGCAGTTCTTC.

The gene calls are TRBV7-2 and TRBJ2-1, with a weak D call TRBD1 (6 bases). The CDR3 loop spans 16 amino acids. Germline CDR1 reads SGHTA; CDR2 reads FQGNSA. Deletions cut 5 bases from V and 6 bases from J, with 20 bases between. The CDR3 here is CASSRHTGTPFNEQFF. In DNA form, the CDR3 reads TGTGCCAGCAGCCGCCACACCGGGACACCTTTCAATGAGCAGTTCTTC.

The chain has TRBV7-6 and TRBJ2-1; TRBD2 matches at 12 bases. Unmatched junction bases numbered 7, after V lost 5 bases and J lost 8 bases. The length of the CDR3 is 15 residues. CDR1 is SGHVS, CDR2 FNYEAQ, per germline. As DNA, the CDR3 is TGTGCCAGCAGCCCAGGGGCTAGCGGGGGGGATGAGCAGTTCTTC. It is translated as CASSPGASGGDEQFF.

This clonotype has only a few counts. The J gene is TRBJ2-7, the V gene TRBV14; TRBD2 agrees at 9 bases. Germline CDR1 is SGHDN and CDR2 is FVKESK. The CDR3 spans 13 residues. The V segment lost 2 bases and the J segment 7 bases; nucleotides outside the gene matches: 3. The CDR3 DNA sequence: TGTGCCAGCAGCCAACTGAGCGGGGGGGAGCAGTACTTC. Its protein product is CASSQLSGGEQYF.

This clonotype was seen more than once but under ten times. This chain links TRBV29-1 with TRBJ2-7; 10 bases fit TRBD1. Germline V gene lookup returns CDR1 SQVTM and CDR2 ANQGSEA. CDR3 length: 13 residues. The V and J ends lost 5 bases and 0 bases, in that order; junction bases with no gene match: 1. The CDR3 region has the DNA TGCAGCGTTCGGACAGGGGGCTCCTACGAGCAGTACTTC. Translation: CSVRTGGSYEQYF.

This chain connects TRBV6-5 to TRBJ2-2; D may correspond to TRBD1 or TRBD2 (5 bases each). From germline, CDR1 is MNHEY and CDR2 SVGAGI. The CDR3 sequence is 15 residues long. V lost 6 bases and J 6 bases, leaving 17 bases between the germline ends. CDR3 sequence reads: CASRGVVGSSGELFF. In DNA form, the CDR3 reads TGTGCCAGCAGGGGGGTCGTTGGGTCGTCCGGGGAGCTGTTTTTT.

In its sample, this clonotype was seen many times. The rearrangement joins TRBV29-1 to TRBJ2-2, with D perhaps given as TRBD1 or TRBD2 (5 bases each). The V gene's germline CDR1 is SQVTM and CDR2 ANQGSEA. The ends were cut back, 4 bases at V and 4 bases at J, with 10 bases in the middle. This CDR3 comprises 13 residues. The CDR3 here is CSVVAGTTGELFF. The CDR3 DNA is TGCAGCGTTGTCGCAGGGACCACCGGGGAGCTGTTTTTT.

This rearrangement joins TRBV7-9 to TRBJ2-2; D is possibly TRBD2 (5 bases). CDR1 and CDR2 from the germline V gene are SEHNR and FQNEAQ (reference sequence). V was cut by 4 bases and J by 4 bases, with 16 bases left in between. The CDR3 loop spans 16 amino acids. DNA of the CDR3: TGTGCCAGCAGCTCGCGGGCGTCCTTCTTCACCGGGGAGCTGTTTTTT. This translates into CASSSRASFFTGELFF.

The sample holds a few counts of this clonotype. This chain joins TRBV2 and TRBJ2-7, with 8 bases identical to TRBD2. Germline V gives CDR1 SNHLY, CDR2 FYNNEI. This CDR3 spans 16 amino acids. The ends lost 0 bases at V and 2 bases at J; junction bases unmatched: 6. CDR3 amino acids: CASSEATGTRAYEQYF. CDR3 nucleotides: TGTGCCAGCAGTGAAGCCACCGGGACTAGAGCCTACGAGCAGTACTTC.